Listed below are T cell receptor beta chains from one sample, sequenced in a study of T cell repertoires in cytomegalovirus infection. These receptors are not linked to any known antigen. MiXCR, applied by TCRdb to the reads, yields one record per CDR3 protein. This table holds hundreds of thousands of distinct CDR3 sequences, more than 40% found once. The starting material was cultured PBMCs, obtained from culture after CMV antigen stimulation. All receptors derive from a human donor in good health (CMV status not recorded). Some clones in this sample may be carry-over from other donors' samples. The CDR3 runs from the conserved cysteine through the conserved F or W. D genes are given only for firm matches. Only part of the rows carry a size: once, few, many, or a class if the clone is expanded.

D gene,clone size,J gene,V gene,CDR3 protein,CDR3 DNA
TRBD1,NA,TRBJ1-1,TRBV5-3,CAVGRGLTEAFF,TGTGCCGTCGGAAGGGGGCTCACTGAAGCTTTCTTT
NA,NA,TRBJ2-7,TRBV12-3/TRBV12-4,CASSLISGGSSYEQYF,TGTGCCAGCAGTTTAATTAGCGGAGGGAGCTCCTACGAGCAGTACTTC
TRBD2,few,TRBJ2-1,TRBV6-5,CASSRRGGGAANEQFF,TGTGCCAGCAGCCGCCGTGGCGGGGGGGCCGCCAATGAGCAGTTCTTC
NA,few,TRBJ2-7,TRBV7-2,CASSPSGGFLEQYF,TGTGCCAGCAGCCCGTCCGGGGGATTCCTGGAGCAGTACTTC
NA,NA,TRBJ1-1,TRBV2,CASSEEQYTEAFF,TGTGCCAGCAGTGAAGAACAGTACACTGAAGCTTTCTTT
NA,NA,TRBJ2-5,TRBV28,CASSLLQGVGGTQYF,TGTGCCAGCAGTTTATTGCAGGGCGTAGGTGGGACCCAGTACTTC
TRBD1,few,TRBJ1-1,TRBV6-6,CASRATGGTEAFF,TGTGCCAGCAGGGCAACAGGGGGCACTGAAGCTTTCTTT
TRBD2,NA,TRBJ2-3,TRBV12-5,CASGLLAGGTDTQYF,TGTGCTAGTGGTTTGCTAGCGGGAGGCACAGATACGCAGTATTTT
TRBD2,NA,TRBJ2-1,TRBV7-2,CASSHPGLAGPPRSYNEQFF,TGTGCCAGCAGTCATCCGGGACTAGCGGGACCGCCCCGCTCCTACAATGAGCAGTTCTTC
TRBD1,once,TRBJ2-6,TRBV6-2/TRBV6-3,CASSSRDRVLSGANVLTF,TGTGCCAGCAGTTCGCGGGACAGGGTACTCTCTGGGGCCAACGTCCTGACTTTC
NA,NA,TRBJ2-7,TRBV15,CATSRGDEQYF,TGTGCCACCAGCAGAGGCGACGAGCAGTACTTC
NA,NA,TRBJ1-1,TRBV6-1,CASTNIGSFF,TGTGCCAGCACTAACATAGGATCTTTCTTT
TRBD2,NA,TRBJ2-5,TRBV7-2,CASSPWGERGGFVETQYF,TGTGCCAGCAGCCCGTGGGGCGAGCGGGGGGGTTTTGTTGAGACCCAGTACTTC
NA,NA,TRBJ1-2,TRBV7-4,CASSFILSENYGYTF,TGTGCCAGCAGCTTCATCCTGTCAGAAAACTATGGCTACACCTTC
NA,NA,TRBJ2-1,TRBV7-2,CASSLVGTINEQFF,TGTGCCAGCAGCTTAGTGGGCACTATCAATGAGCAGTTCTTC
NA,NA,TRBJ1-5,TRBV20-1,CSARTDRYSNQPQHF,TGCAGTGCTAGAACCGACAGATATAGCAATCAGCCCCAGCATTTT
NA,NA,TRBJ1-1,TRBV20-1,CSAREGGTGGNTEAFF,TGCAGTGCTAGAGAGGGAGGGACCGGGGGGAACACTGAAGCTTTCTTT
NA,few,TRBJ2-1,TRBV7-2,CASSLMGEQFF,TGTGCCAGCAGCTTAATGGGTGAGCAGTTCTTC
TRBD1,NA,TRBJ1-1,TRBV29-1,CSVQGERALNTEAFF,TGCAGCGTCCAGGGGGAACGGGCTCTGAACACTGAAGCTTTCTTT
TRBD2,NA,TRBJ2-1,TRBV7-2,CASSLVGTSNNEQFF,TGTGCCAGCAGCTTAGTTGGGACTAGCAACAATGAGCAGTTCTTC
NA,NA,TRBJ2-1,TRBV24-1,CATSDLMNEQFF,TGTGCCACCAGTGATTTGATGAATGAGCAGTTCTTC
NA,NA,TRBJ1-3,TRBV19,CASFRRQPGNTIYF,TGTGCCAGTTTCAGGAGGCAGCCTGGAAACACCATATATTTT
NA,NA,TRBJ2-3,TRBV7-6,CASSLSWGSADTQYF,TGTGCCAGCAGCCTGTCCTGGGGGTCGGCAGATACGCAGTATTTT
NA,NA,TRBJ2-7,TRBV7-9,CASSLALGTNAEQYF,TGTGCCAGCAGCTTAGCGCTAGGGACCAACGCCGAGCAGTACTTC
TRBD1,NA,TRBJ1-5,TRBV12-3/TRBV12-4,CASSPTGEGQPQHF,TGTGCCAGCAGCCCGACAGGGGAAGGTCAGCCCCAGCATTTT
TRBD1,few,TRBJ2-7,TRBV7-8,CASSSTGAGYEQYF,TGTGCCAGCAGCTCCACAGGGGCGGGTTACGAGCAGTACTTC
NA,few,TRBJ1-1,TRBV12-3/TRBV12-4,CASSREGGVRRAFF,TGTGCCAGCAGCCGCGAGGGGGGGGTCAGGAGAGCTTTCTTT
NA,NA,TRBJ1-1,TRBV19,CASSLGSLPGRPSNTEAFF,TGTGCCAGTAGTTTGGGCTCACTACCCGGCAGGCCATCGAACACTGAAGCTTTCTTT
TRBD2,NA,TRBJ2-1,TRBV2,CASSGGTRVYNEQFF,TGTGCCAGCAGTGGGGGGACTAGGGTCTACAATGAGCAGTTCTTC
TRBD2,NA,TRBJ2-7,TRBV11-2,CASSLSLVGLASEQYF,TGTGCCAGCAGCTTATCGCTGGTGGGACTAGCGTCTGAGCAGTACTTC
NA,few,TRBJ1-5,TRBV15,CATSTPREGNQPQHF,TGTGCCACCAGCACCCCGAGGGAGGGGAATCAGCCCCAGCATTTT
TRBD2,NA,TRBJ2-3,TRBV19,CASSIATSGLTDTQYF,TGTGCCAGTAGTATAGCGACTAGCGGACTAACAGATACGCAGTATTTT
NA,NA,TRBJ2-7,TRBV6-5,CASRTTAVYEQYF,TGTGCCAGCCGAACCACCGCCGTCTACGAGCAGTACTTC
NA,NA,TRBJ1-1,TRBV27,CASSWTVMNTEAFF,TGTGCCAGCAGTTGGACAGTGATGAACACTGAAGCTTTCTTT
TRBD1,few,TRBJ1-4,TRBV7-6,CASSLTGGSEKLFF,TGTGCCAGCAGCTTAACAGGGGGCAGTGAAAAACTGTTTTTT
TRBD1,NA,TRBJ1-2,TRBV7-2,CASSSRDRGSVGYTF,TGTGCCAGCAGCTCACGGGACAGGGGGTCGGTAGGCTACACCTTC
TRBD2,few,TRBJ2-5,TRBV20-1,CSARKTSGGHQETQYF,TGCAGTGCTAGAAAGACTAGCGGGGGACACCAAGAGACCCAGTACTTC
TRBD1,NA,TRBJ1-4,TRBV7-6,CASSLKGWGQGDEKLFF,TGTGCCAGCAGCTTAAAAGGGTGGGGACAGGGTGATGAAAAACTGTTTTTT
NA,NA,TRBJ2-2,TRBV7-9,CASSRLGRDTGELFF,TGTGCCAGCAGCCGACTCGGCAGGGACACCGGGGAGCTGTTTTTT
NA,NA,TRBJ2-1,TRBV2,CASPDRITYNEQFF,TGTGCCAGCCCCGACAGGATCACCTACAATGAGCAGTTCTTC
TRBD2,NA,TRBJ2-3,TRBV27,CASIGLAGTRTPSTDTQYF,TGTGCCAGCATCGGACTAGCGGGGACTAGGACGCCTAGCACAGATACGCAGTATTTT
TRBD2,few,TRBJ2-5,TRBV2,CASRGPLAGADETQYF,TGTGCCAGCAGGGGCCCCCTCGCGGGAGCTGATGAGACCCAGTACTTC
NA,NA,TRBJ2-7,TRBV20-1,CSASGQTLYEQYF,TGCAGTGCTAGCGGACAAACCCTATACGAGCAGTACTTC
NA,few,TRBJ1-2,TRBV10-3,CAISSRPGIGGYTF,TGTGCCATCAGTTCCCGCCCCGGGATTGGTGGCTACACCTTC
NA,NA,TRBJ2-3,TRBV12-3/TRBV12-4,CASTVFNPDTQYF,TGTGCCAGTACAGTTTTTAACCCAGATACGCAGTATTTT
NA,NA,TRBJ1-6,TRBV28,CARTGGAYNSPLHF,TGTGCCAGGACAGGAGGAGCCTATAATTCACCCCTCCACTTT
TRBD2,few,TRBJ2-5,TRBV7-2,CASSLAGVIETQYF,TGTGCCAGCAGCTTGGCGGGAGTAATAGAGACCCAGTACTTC
NA,NA,TRBJ2-1,TRBV19,CASSPGHLYNEQFF,TGTGCCAGTAGCCCGGGACATCTCTACAATGAGCAGTTCTTC
NA,NA,TRBJ1-5,TRBV4-2,CASSQEGNREMQPQHF,TGTGCCAGCAGCCAAGAAGGAAACAGGGAGATGCAGCCCCAGCATTTT
TRBD1,NA,TRBJ1-5,TRBV12-3/TRBV12-4,CASSLARDRGDQPQHF,TGTGCCAGCAGTTTAGCTCGGGACAGGGGGGATCAGCCCCAGCATTTT
NA,few,TRBJ2-7,TRBV6-1,CASSSRPEQYF,TGTGCCAGCAGTTCGCGCCCCGAGCAGTACTTC
NA,NA,TRBJ2-3,TRBV7-3,CASTLGDMDTQYF,TGTGCCAGCACGCTCGGGGATATGGATACGCAGTATTTT
NA,few,TRBJ2-7,TRBV7-2,CASSDSPGHLTEQYF,TGTGCCAGCAGCGACTCGCCGGGACACCTTACAGAGCAGTACTTC
NA,NA,TRBJ2-3,TRBV4-3,CASSQDPGIGDTQYF,TGCGCCAGCAGCCAAGATCCCGGGATCGGTGATACGCAGTATTTT